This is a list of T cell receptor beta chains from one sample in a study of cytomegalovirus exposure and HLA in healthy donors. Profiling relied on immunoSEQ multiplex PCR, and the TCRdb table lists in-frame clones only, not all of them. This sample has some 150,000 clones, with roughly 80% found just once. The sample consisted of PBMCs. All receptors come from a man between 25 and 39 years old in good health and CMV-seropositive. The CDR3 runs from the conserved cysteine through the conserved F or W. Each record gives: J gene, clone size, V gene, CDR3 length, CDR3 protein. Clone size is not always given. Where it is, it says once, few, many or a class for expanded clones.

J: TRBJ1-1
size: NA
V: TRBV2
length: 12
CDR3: CASSEWATEAFF

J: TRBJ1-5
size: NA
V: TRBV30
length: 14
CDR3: CAWSRAGSNQPQHF

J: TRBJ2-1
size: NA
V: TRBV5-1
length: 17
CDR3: CASSLVGRLSSYNEQFF

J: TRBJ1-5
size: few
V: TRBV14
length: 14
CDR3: CASSQGGGTQPQHF

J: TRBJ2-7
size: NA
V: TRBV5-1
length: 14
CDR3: CASSLVSGSYEQYF

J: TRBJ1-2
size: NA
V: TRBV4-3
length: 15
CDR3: CASSQVQDSNYGYTF

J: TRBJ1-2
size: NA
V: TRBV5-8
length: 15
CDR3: CASSFRDREDYGYTF

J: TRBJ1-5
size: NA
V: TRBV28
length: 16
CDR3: CASSLLSRGSHQPQHF

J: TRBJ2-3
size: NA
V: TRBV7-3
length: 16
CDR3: CASSLQGTRSTDTQYF

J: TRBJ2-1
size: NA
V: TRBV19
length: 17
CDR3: CASSIIAGAPGGNEQFF

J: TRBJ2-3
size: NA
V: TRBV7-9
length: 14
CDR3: CASSSPQGRDTQYF

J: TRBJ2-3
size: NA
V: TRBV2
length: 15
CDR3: CASSLQGRPTDTQYF

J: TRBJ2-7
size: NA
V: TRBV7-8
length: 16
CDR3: CASSSSDSLSSYEQYF

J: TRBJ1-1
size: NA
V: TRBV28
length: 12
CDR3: CAGGTGGTEAFF

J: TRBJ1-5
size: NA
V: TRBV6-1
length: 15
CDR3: CASSEAEGLGQPQHF

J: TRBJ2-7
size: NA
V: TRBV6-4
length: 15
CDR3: CASSFRTGANYEQYF

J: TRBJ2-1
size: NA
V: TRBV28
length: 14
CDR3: CASSPTPARDEQFF

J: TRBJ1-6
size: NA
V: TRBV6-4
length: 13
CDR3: CASSGTISSPLHF

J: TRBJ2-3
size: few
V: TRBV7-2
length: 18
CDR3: CASSFVRTAGGSTDTQYF

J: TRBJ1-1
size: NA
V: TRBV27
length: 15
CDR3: CASSVNRGRRGEAFF

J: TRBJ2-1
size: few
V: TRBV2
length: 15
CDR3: CASRVTSVGYNEQFF

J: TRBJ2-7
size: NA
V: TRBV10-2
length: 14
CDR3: CASSGGGGAYEQYF

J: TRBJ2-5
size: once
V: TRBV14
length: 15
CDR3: CASSQDWRDQETQYF

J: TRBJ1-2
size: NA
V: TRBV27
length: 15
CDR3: CASSLGQGLGWGYTF

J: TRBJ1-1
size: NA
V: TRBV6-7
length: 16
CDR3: CASSYPSTGGRTEAFF

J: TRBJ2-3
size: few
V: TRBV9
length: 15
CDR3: CASSATSGGQDTQYF

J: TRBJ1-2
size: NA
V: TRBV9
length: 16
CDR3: CASSVAPSDSDYGYTF

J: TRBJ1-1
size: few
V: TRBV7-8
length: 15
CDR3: CASSLAGPENTEAFF

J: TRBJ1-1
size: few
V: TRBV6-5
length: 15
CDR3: CASSSLGVLNTEAFF

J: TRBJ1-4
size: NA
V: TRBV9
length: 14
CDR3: CASSAGPGGEKLFF

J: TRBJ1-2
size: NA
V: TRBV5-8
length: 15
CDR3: CASSLAIGSIYGYTF

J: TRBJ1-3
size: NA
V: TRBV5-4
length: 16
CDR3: CASSDTDRSSGNTIYF

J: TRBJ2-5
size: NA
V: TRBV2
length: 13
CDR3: CASSEQGRETQYF

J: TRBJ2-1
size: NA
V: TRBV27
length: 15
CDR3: CASSPVRLAGNEQFF

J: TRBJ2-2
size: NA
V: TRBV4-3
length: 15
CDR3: CASSPYREGTGELFF

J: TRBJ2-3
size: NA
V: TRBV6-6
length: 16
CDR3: CASSYWLAGITDTQYF

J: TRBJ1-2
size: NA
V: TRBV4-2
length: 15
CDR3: CASSLDRTVDYGYTF

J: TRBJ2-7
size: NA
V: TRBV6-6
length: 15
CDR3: CASSYSARGSYEQYF

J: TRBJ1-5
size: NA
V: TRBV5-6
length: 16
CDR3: CASSPSRGASNQPQHF

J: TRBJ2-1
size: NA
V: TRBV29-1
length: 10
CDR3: CSGNDRDLIF